These T cell receptor beta chains were read from a single sample in a study of cytomegalovirus exposure and HLA in healthy donors. The assay was immunoSEQ multiplex PCR, and TCRdb's table has in-frame clones only and misses some. The sample gives about 130,000 clones, 77% of which show up once; 13% is in the top ten. Material: PBMCs. Every receptor here comes from a woman aged 40 to 49 in good health and CMV-seropositive. The CDR3 runs from the conserved cysteine through the conserved F or W. D genes are given only for firm matches. Clone size, where shown, is once, few, many, or a class for clones that have expanded.

d_gene	v_gene	abundance	j_gene	CDR3nt	CDR3aa
-	TRBV7-8	-	TRBJ1-1	TGTGCCAGCAGCCATGTTAGGGGCCAGGACACTGAAGCTTTCTTT	CASSHVRGQDTEAFF
TRBD1	TRBV29-1	-	TRBJ1-3	TGCAGCGTTCTTGACAGGGGGCCAGGAAACACCATATATTTT	CSVLDRGPGNTIYF
-	TRBV30	-	TRBJ2-3	TGTGCCTGGAGCCGAGGGGGGGGCACTAGCACAGATACGCAGTATTTT	CAWSRGGGTSTDTQYF
TRBD1	TRBV7-2	-	TRBJ1-5	TGTGCCAGCAGCGTGTACAGGGGGCGAGGTCAGCCCCAGCATTTT	CASSVYRGRGQPQHF
-	TRBV5-6	-	TRBJ2-5	TGTGCCAGCAGCTTCCGGGGTGCGGAGACCCAGTACTTC	CASSFRGAETQYF
TRBD2	TRBV15	-	TRBJ2-3	TGTGCCACCAGCGGGGGCCGACTAGCGGGAGGGAGCACAGATACGCAGTATTTT	CATSGGRLAGGSTDTQYF
-	TRBV7-3	-	TRBJ2-7	TGTGCCAGCAGCTTAGGTCAGGGTCTCGAGCAGTACTTC	CASSLGQGLEQYF
TRBD1	TRBV6-6	-	TRBJ2-2	TGTGCCAGCCGCACCGGGACAGGGTCCCCCGGGGAGCTGTTTTTT	CASRTGTGSPGELFF
TRBD2	TRBV2	-	TRBJ2-1	TGTGCCAGCAGACCCCGACTAGCGGGATTGATGAATGAGCAGTTCTTC	CASRPRLAGLMNEQFF
-	TRBV5-1	-	TRBJ2-6	TGCGCCAGCAGCTTGGGAATCCGGGGAGCTGGGGCCAACGTCCTGACTTTC	CASSLGIRGAGANVLTF
-	TRBV5-1	-	TRBJ2-5	TGCGCCAGCAGCTGGAGACAAGAGACCCAGTACTTC	CASSWRQETQYF
-	TRBV5-1	-	TRBJ2-3	TGCGCCAGCAGCGTGACAGGCTACCCAGATACGCAGTATTTT	CASSVTGYPDTQYF
-	TRBV7-9	once	TRBJ2-5	TGTGCCAGCAGCACGGGACTCGGTACGGGTGGGACCCAGTACTTC	CASSTGLGTGGTQYF
TRBD1	TRBV5-1	few	TRBJ1-2	TGCGCCAGCAGCTTCGACAGGGAAAACTATGGCTACACCTTC	CASSFDRENYGYTF
TRBD2	TRBV14	-	TRBJ2-3	TGTGCCAGCAGCCAACAGCTAGCGGCGACGGATACGCAGTATTTT	CASSQQLAATDTQYF
-	TRBV7-9	-	TRBJ1-1	TGTGCCAGCAGCTTAGGCGACCCCAAAGGGGGATTGAACACTGAAGCTTTCTTT	CASSLGDPKGGLNTEAFF
-	TRBV4-2	few	TRBJ2-3	TGTGCCAGCAGCCAAGATGGCGGGAGCACAGATACGCAGTATTTT	CASSQDGGSTDTQYF
TRBD1	TRBV7-2	-	TRBJ1-5	TGTGCCAGCAGCCCCAGGGGGCATATGGACAATCAGCCCCAGCATTTT	CASSPRGHMDNQPQHF
-	TRBV27	-	TRBJ2-3	TGTGCCAGCAGTTTACTCCCAGAAGATACGCAGTATTTT	CASSLLPEDTQYF
TRBD2	TRBV5-1	few	TRBJ2-3	TGCGCCAGCAGCCTGGGACTAGCGGGAGTCATGGATACGCAGTATTTT	CASSLGLAGVMDTQYF
-	TRBV28	few	TRBJ1-1	TGTGCCAGCAGCCCTCCCAACCCCTACGCTGAAGCTTTCTTT	CASSPPNPYAEAFF
TRBD2	TRBV5-1	once	TRBJ2-1	TGCGCCAGCAGCCTCTGGCGGGAGGGGAATGAGCAGTTCTTC	CASSLWREGNEQFF
-	TRBV7-2	-	TRBJ2-4	TGTGCCAGCAGCCCCGGACTACTTGGCATTCAGTACTTC	CASSPGLLGIQYF